This T cell receptor beta chain came from a study of CD8+CD57+ T cells in acquired aplastic anemia. Notes on the study in general: Controls and patients did not differ significantly in CD8+ Simpson's diversity. Found in both controls and patients were almost 30 CD8+ CDR3 sequences.

There are 16 residues in the CDR3. From germline, CDR1 is LNHDA and CDR2 SQIVND (reference sequence). The V and J ends lost 0 bases and 8 bases, in that order; junction bases with no gene match: 9. Sequenced patients had shown CD8+CD57+ cell expansion by flow cytometry. Among the patients, all had severe acquired aplastic anemia. Blood sampling was performed on the patients, and none of them had received therapy by then. Details on this clonotype: Its specificity is unknown.

According to the study, genomic DNA was the template for TCR beta VDJ and CDR3 profiling. TCRdb fed the reads into MiXCR, producing one record per CDR3 protein. The sample holds about 290,000 distinct CDR3 sequences, under 60% seen once. The sequencing sample was made of sorted CD4+, CD8+, or CD8+CD57+ T cells (not recorded which) from PBMCs. The genes are TRBV19 and TRBJ2-1, with 8 bases fitting TRBD1. This TCR derives from a human donor with aplastic anemia. This chain's CDR3 is CASSIDLGQGGDEQFF. The CDR3 region has the DNA TGTGCCAGTAGTATAGACTTAGGACAGGGAGGCGATGAGCAGTTCTTC.